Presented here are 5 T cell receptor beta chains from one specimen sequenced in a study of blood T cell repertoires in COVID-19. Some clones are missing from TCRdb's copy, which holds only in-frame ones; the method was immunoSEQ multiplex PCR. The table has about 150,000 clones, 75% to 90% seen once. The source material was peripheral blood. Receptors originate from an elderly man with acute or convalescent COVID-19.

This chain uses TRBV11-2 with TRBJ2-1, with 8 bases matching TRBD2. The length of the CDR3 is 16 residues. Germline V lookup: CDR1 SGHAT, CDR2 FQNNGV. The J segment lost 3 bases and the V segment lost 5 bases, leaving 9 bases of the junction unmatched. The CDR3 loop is CASSLGGGRIYNEQFF. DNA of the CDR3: TGTGCCAGCAGCCTGGGGGGCGGGAGGATCTACAATGAGCAGTTCTTC.

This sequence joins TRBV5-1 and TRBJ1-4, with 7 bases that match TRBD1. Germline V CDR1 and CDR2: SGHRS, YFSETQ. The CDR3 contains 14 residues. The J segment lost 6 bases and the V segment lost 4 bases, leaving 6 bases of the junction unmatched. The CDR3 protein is CASSPQGRDEKLFF. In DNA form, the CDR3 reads TGCGCCAGCAGCCCACAGGGGAGAGATGAAAAACTGTTTTTT.

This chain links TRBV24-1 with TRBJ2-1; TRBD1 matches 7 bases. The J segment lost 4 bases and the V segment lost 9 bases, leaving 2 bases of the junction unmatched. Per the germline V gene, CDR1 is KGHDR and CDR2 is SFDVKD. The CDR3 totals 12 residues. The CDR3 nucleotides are TGTGCCACCTCCAGGGGGTACAATGAGCAGTTCTTC. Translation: CATSRGYNEQFF.

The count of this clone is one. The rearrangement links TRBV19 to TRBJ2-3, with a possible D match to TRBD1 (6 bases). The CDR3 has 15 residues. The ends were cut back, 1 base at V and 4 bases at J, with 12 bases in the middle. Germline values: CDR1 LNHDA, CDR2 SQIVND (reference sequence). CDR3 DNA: TGTGCCAGTAGTATAGGGCCAGGGGTGGCAGATACGCAGTATTTT. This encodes CASSIGPGVADTQYF.

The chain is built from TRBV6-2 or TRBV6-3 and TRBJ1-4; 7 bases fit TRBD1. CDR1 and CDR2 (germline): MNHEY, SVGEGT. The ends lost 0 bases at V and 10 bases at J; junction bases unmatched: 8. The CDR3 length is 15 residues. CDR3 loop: CASSYSDRDRAKLFF. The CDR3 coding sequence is TGTGCCAGCAGTTACTCAGACAGGGATCGTGCAAAACTGTTTTTT.